The T cell receptor beta chain under discussion was sequenced for a study of T-cell memory formation after mild COVID-19. As for the study in general: For the most part, TCR clusters were specific to one donor. Study conclusions and caveats: Some SARS-CoV-2-responding clones were already detected in memory before infection. SARS-CoV-2 specificity was not confirmed for second-wave clones peaking on day 37. Contracting CD8+ clones were enriched in EMRA, CD4+ mainly in CM and EM.

The V end lost 4 bases, the J end lost 1 base, and 16 bases lay between the germline ends. The CDR3 has 17 residues. TCRdb re-analysed the 5' RACE reads in MiXCR, keeping a single row per CDR3 protein. Of 450,000 to 650,000 distinct CDR3 sequences in the sample, less than 25% were seen once. This clonotype came up a few times. Antigen specificity is unknown. The chain employs TRBV12-3 or TRBV12-4 and TRBJ2-2; either TRBD1 or TRBD2 may supply D (5 bases each). The TCR sequence derives from an adult woman who had mild COVID-19 (a few samples of this study predate the infection). Cell type and time point are not known. Sequenced sample: PBMCs or a T cell subset sorted from them (not recorded which). The CDR3 loop reads CASSYLRGAKNTGELFF. The DNA for the CDR3 is TGTGCCAGCAGTTACCTGAGGGGTGCGAAGAACACCGGGGAGCTGTTTTTT.